This is a list of T cell receptor beta chains from one sample in a study of OX40 agonist ivuxolimab in advanced cancers. TCRdb keeps only in-frame clones here, not all; method: immunoSEQ multiplex PCR. This sample has some 82,000 clones, with just over 85% found just once. This specimen consisted of CD4+ or CD8+ T cells sorted from blood, obtained in a trial of the OX40 agonist ivuxolimab. All receptors derive from an adult with an advanced solid tumor such as melanoma, head and neck, liver or kidney cancer. Both conserved end residues are part of each CDR3. The D gene is left open where the match is weak. The size entry is marked missing in some rows and otherwise reads once, few, many or a size class.

clone size,V gene,D gene,J gene,CDR3 DNA,CDR3 protein
few,TRBV30,-,TRBJ1-3,TGTGCCTGGAGTAGGGATGGAAACACCATATATTTT,CAWSRDGNTIYF
-,TRBV7-2,TRBD1,TRBJ2-5,TGTGCCAGCAGCTTATTAGTCCTTTCACAGGGGGCCCCAGAGACCCAGTACTTC,CASSLLVLSQGAPETQYF
-,TRBV4-1,-,TRBJ1-4,TGCGCCAGCAGCCGCCTTCCGACCTTAGCTAATGAAAAACTGTTTTTT,CASSRLPTLANEKLFF
-,TRBV2,-,TRBJ2-3,TGTGCCAGCAGCAGGGACGGGGATTCAGATACGCAGTATTTT,CASSRDGDSDTQYF
-,TRBV5-1,-,TRBJ2-1,TGCGCCAGCAGCTCGGACACCTCCTCCTACAATGAGCAGTTCTTC,CASSSDTSSYNEQFF
-,TRBV19,TRBD2,TRBJ2-1,TGTGCCAGTAGCAGATCCAGCGGGAGGAGCTCCTACAATGAGCAGTTCTTC,CASSRSSGRSSYNEQFF
-,TRBV7-3,TRBD2,TRBJ2-1,TGTGCCAGCAGCCTAGCTAGCGGCGGGGGGAATGAGCAGTTCTTC,CASSLASGGGNEQFF
once,TRBV29-1,TRBD2,TRBJ2-1,TGCAGCGTTGTACCAGCGGGAAATGAGCAGTTCTTC,CSVVPAGNEQFF
-,TRBV11-3,-,TRBJ1-1,TGTGCCAGCAGCTTATACAGGAACACTGAAGCTTTCTTT,CASSLYRNTEAFF
-,TRBV9,-,TRBJ2-1,TGTGCCAGCAGCGTAGGTCAGGGCCAGCAGTTCTTC,CASSVGQGQQFF
-,TRBV5-1,-,TRBJ2-3,TGCGCCAGCAGCTTGGCGCCCGCAGATACGCAGTATTTT,CASSLAPADTQYF
once,TRBV19,-,TRBJ2-2,TGTGCCAGTACCTCCCCGAGGACCGGGGAGCTGTTTTTT,CASTSPRTGELFF
-,TRBV30,-,TRBJ2-7,TGTGCCTGGCGCCTCGGACTATCGAACGAGCAGTACTTC,CAWRLGLSNEQYF
-,TRBV5-1,TRBD2,TRBJ2-7,TGCGCCAGCAGCGGCGGTAGCGGGAACTACGAGCAGTACTTC,CASSGGSGNYEQYF
-,TRBV29-1,-,TRBJ1-4,TGCAGCGTCGGGACAAATAATGAAAAACTGTTTTTT,CSVGTNNEKLFF
-,TRBV6-5,TRBD1,TRBJ2-7,TGTGCCAGCAGGCCCCCGGGACAGGTCTACGAGCAGTACTTC,CASRPPGQVYEQYF
-,TRBV13,-,TRBJ2-6,TGTGCCAGCAGCTCCTATTCTGGGGCCAACGTCCTGACTTTC,CASSSYSGANVLTF
-,TRBV10-3,TRBD1,TRBJ2-2,TGTGCCATCAGTGCGGGACAGTCGAACACCGGGGAGCTGTTTTTT,CAISAGQSNTGELFF
once,TRBV2,-,TRBJ1-2,TGTGCCAGCAGTGAAAGGGGAGGGGGACAAATGGGCGGCTACACCTTC,CASSERGGGQMGGYTF
-,TRBV5-4,-,TRBJ2-1,TGTGCCAGCAGCTCTGTCTCCTACAATGAGCAGTTCTTC,CASSSVSYNEQFF
-,TRBV7-9,TRBD2,TRBJ2-7,TGTGCCAGCAGCTTAACGGGACTAGCGAACGAGCAGTACTTC,CASSLTGLANEQYF
-,TRBV19,-,TRBJ2-2,TGTGCCAGTAGTATAGGTCAGAACACCGGGGAGCTGTTTTTT,CASSIGQNTGELFF
-,TRBV11-2,TRBD1,TRBJ2-1,TGTGCCAGCAGCTTCGGACAGGGCAATGAGCAGTTCTTC,CASSFGQGNEQFF
-,TRBV6-1,-,TRBJ2-5,TGTGCCAGCAGTGCGGAGGAAACCGAGACCCAGTACTTC,CASSAEETETQYF
-,TRBV9,TRBD1,TRBJ1-3,TGTGCCAGCAGCCCTGAGACAGGGGCTGGAAACACCATATATTTT,CASSPETGAGNTIYF
once,TRBV5-6,TRBD2,TRBJ2-3,TGTGCCAGCAGCTTGGTGACTAGCGGCACAGATACGCAGTATTTT,CASSLVTSGTDTQYF
-,TRBV9,TRBD2,TRBJ2-7,TGTGCCAGCAGCGTTCTCCCCTCCGGGACTAGCGGGAGCGAGCAGTACTTC,CASSVLPSGTSGSEQYF
-,TRBV7-2,-,TRBJ2-3,TGTGCCAGCAGCTTGCCCCGCACAGATACGCAGTATTTT,CASSLPRTDTQYF
-,TRBV27,TRBD2,TRBJ2-2,TGTGCCAGCAGTTCGTGGACTAGCGGGAGGGCCTTACCCGGGGAGCTGTTTTTT,CASSSWTSGRALPGELFF
-,TRBV7-8,-,TRBJ1-1,TGTGCCAGCACGATGGACACTGAAGCTTTCTTT,CASTMDTEAFF
-,TRBV11-2,TRBD2,TRBJ2-1,TGTGCCAGCATCAGACTAGCGGGAGTAGGTGAGCAGTTCTTC,CASIRLAGVGEQFF
-,TRBV9,-,TRBJ1-2,TGTGCCAGCAGCCCCGAGGGGTTATATGGCTACACCTTC,CASSPEGLYGYTF
few,TRBV6-5,-,TRBJ2-5,TGTGCCAGCAGGGGGCTGGAGACCCAGTACTTC,CASRGLETQYF
-,TRBV7-9,-,TRBJ2-7,TGTGCCAGCAGCTTAGCCCAAAGCTCCTACGAGCAGTACTTC,CASSLAQSSYEQYF
once,TRBV5-1,TRBD1,TRBJ1-5,TGCGCCAGCAGCTTCACAGGGGGGGCCAATCAGCCCCAGCATTTT,CASSFTGGANQPQHF
-,TRBV2,-,TRBJ2-1,TGTGCCAGCCGGGTGGGACCCAACAATGAGCAGTTCTTC,CASRVGPNNEQFF
-,TRBV11-1,-,TRBJ2-3,TGTGCCAGCAGCCGACTTCGGGGACCCGATACGCAGTATTTT,CASSRLRGPDTQYF
-,TRBV4-3,-,TRBJ1-3,TGCGCCAGCAGCCAACAGAGTCTTGGAAACACCATATATTTT,CASSQQSLGNTIYF
-,TRBV7-4,TRBD2,TRBJ2-3,TGTGCCAGCAGCGACACCCCGCTTTCAGCCCTTAGCGGGAGTTGCCCAGATACGCAGTATTTT,CASSDTPLSALSGSCPDTQYF
-,TRBV7-3,TRBD2,TRBJ2-5,TGTGCCAGCAGTAGAGCGGGAGGAGGAGAGACCCAGTACTTC,CASSRAGGGETQYF
-,TRBV11-2,-,TRBJ2-1,TGTGCCAGCAGCTTAAATGAGGAGCAGTTCTTC,CASSLNEEQFF
-,TRBV7-2,-,TRBJ1-4,TGTGCCAGCAGCTCTCAGGGTAATGGGGAAAAACTGTTTTTT,CASSSQGNGEKLFF
-,TRBV29-1,-,TRBJ2-2,TGCAGCGTTGAAGATCGGGTGGGCACCGGGGAGCTGTTTTTT,CSVEDRVGTGELFF
-,TRBV29-1,-,TRBJ2-1,TGCAGCGTTGCTGCGGGTCCATTGTTGGGTGAGCAGTTCTTC,CSVAAGPLLGEQFF
-,TRBV7-3,TRBD2,TRBJ2-2,TGTGCCAGCAGCCCTAGCGGGAGAAGGACCGGGGAGCTGTTTTTT,CASSPSGRRTGELFF
-,TRBV30,-,TRBJ1-2,TGTGCCTGGTCCCCGGGCCTTGTCGGTGGCTACACCTTC,CAWSPGLVGGYTF
-,TRBV7-3,-,TRBJ2-1,TGTGCCAGCAGCTGGGAATCCCACAATGAGCAGTTCTTC,CASSWESHNEQFF
-,TRBV18,-,TRBJ1-1,TGTGCCAGCTCACCATCAGGGCCATCGAACACTGAAGCTTTCTTT,CASSPSGPSNTEAFF
-,TRBV6-5,TRBD1,TRBJ1-5,TGTGCCAGCAGTTACTCCGGGACAGTCCTTTCGTCCCAGCATTTT,CASSYSGTVLSSQHF
-,TRBV7-2,TRBD1,TRBJ1-4,TGTGCCAGCAGCCCGGGACAGCCCTTTTCCCTGTTTTTT,CASSPGQPFSLFF
-,TRBV21-1,-,TRBJ2-4,TGTGCCAGCAGCCCCTGGACGGGGGAGGCTGGCATTCAGTACTTC,CASSPWTGEAGIQYF